This T cell receptor (beta chain) originates from a study of T cell changes during pregnancy in multiple sclerosis. Assay: immunoSEQ multiplex PCR; the TCRdb copy retains only in-frame clones and omits some. The sample yields 80,000 or so clones, 85% to 95% seen once. This receptor was obtained from a female donor in good health, enrolled as a control in a pregnancy study. The input for sequencing was peripheral blood, taken in the second trimester of pregnancy.

Here the CDR3 reads CASSLDSGTASYEQYF. The CDR3 nucleotides read TGTGCCAGCAGCTTAGATTCGGGGACAGCATCCTACGAGCAGTACTTC. The chain combines TRBV7-2 with TRBJ2-7; the match to TRBD1 covers 7 bases. Trimming took 1 base from V and 1 from J; bases not matched to a gene: 7. This CDR3 has 16 residues. Looked up from germline, CDR1 is SGHTA and CDR2 is FQGNSA.